The clone carrying this T cell receptor (beta chain) was found many times. Its antigen is undetermined. A 5'RACE template-switching step, the method used to make TCR cDNA, added a universal primer site and UMIs. Each CDR3 protein is one row after TCRdb ran MiXCR on the 5' RACE reads. Of more than 95,000 distinct CDR3 sequences listed, about 7.2% were seen once; the top ten hold roughly 2.8%. This sample is part of a study of T cells after yellow fever vaccination. About the research overall: SMART-Seq v4 Ultra Low Input served to prepare low-cell-number fractions. Study results and limitations: Once the booster was given, most primary-vaccination clones reappeared, at more than 95% for CD4 and around 90% for CD8.

This sequence was found in a man aged 18 to 30 who received the YFV17D yellow fever vaccine. The input for sequencing was CD4+ T cells sorted from PBMCs, taken roughly 45 days after the first yellow fever vaccination.

This CDR3 reads CASSSYPGTGVGQTQYF. The CDR3 coding sequence is TGTGCCAGCAGTTCTTATCCCGGGACAGGGGTCGGGCAGACCCAGTACTTC. V is TRBV6-5 and J is TRBJ2-5; 10 bases match TRBD1. Germline V lookup: CDR1 MNHEY, CDR2 SVGAGI. V lost 4 bases to trimming and J lost 6 bases; unmatched junction nucleotides: 14. The CDR3 covers 17 residues.